Listed below are T cell receptor beta chains from one sample, sequenced in a study of T cells after yellow fever vaccination. TCRdb analysed the 5' RACE reads with MiXCR anew, one entry per CDR3 protein. Counted here are 450,000 to 650,000 distinct CDR3 sequences, less than 25% occurring once; the ten biggest clones make up roughly 16%. Sequencing used PBMCs, obtained approximately 20 days after the first yellow fever vaccination. The receptors shown here come from a man between 18 and 29 years old who received the YFV17D yellow fever vaccine. Each CDR3 is given with its conserved first and last residue. Fields, in order: CDR3 protein, CDR3 DNA, V gene, clone size, CDR3 length, J gene, D gene. D genes are given only for firm matches. Clone size, where shown, is once, few, many, or a class for clones that have expanded.

CASSQSQGSTGELFF | TGCGCCAGCAGTCAAAGCCAGGGTTCTACCGGGGAGCTGTTTTTT | TRBV5-1 | NA | 15 | TRBJ2-2 | NA
CASSPGTGANYGYTF | TGTGCCAGCAGCCCCGGGACAGGGGCCAACTATGGCTACACCTTC | TRBV5-6 | many | 15 | TRBJ1-2 | TRBD1
CASSGSGTSFQETQYF | TGTGCCAGCAGTGGCTCCGGGACAAGTTTCCAAGAGACCCAGTACTTC | TRBV6-1 | NA | 16 | TRBJ2-5 | NA
CASSPSYVQPQHF | TGTGCCAGCAGCCCCTCTTATGTCCAGCCCCAGCATTTT | TRBV12-3/TRBV12-4 | few | 13 | TRBJ1-5 | NA
CASSLGAGIPYEQYF | TGTGCCAGCAGCTTGGGGGCAGGGATACCCTACGAGCAGTACTTC | TRBV5-6 | NA | 15 | TRBJ2-7 | NA
CASSPRLAGGTDTQYF | TGTGCCAGCAGCCCGAGACTAGCGGGGGGGACAGATACGCAGTATTTT | TRBV7-8 | many | 16 | TRBJ2-3 | TRBD2
CSALSGGATDTQYF | TGCAGTGCTTTAAGCGGGGGGGCCACAGATACGCAGTATTTT | TRBV20-1 | NA | 14 | TRBJ2-3 | TRBD2
CASSVRPDRAWGPSTDTQYF | TGTGCCAGCAGCGTTCGTCCGGACAGGGCCTGGGGTCCTAGCACAGATACGCAGTATTTT | TRBV9 | NA | 20 | TRBJ2-3 | TRBD1
CASSRQGQSETQYF | TGTGCCAGCAGCCGACAGGGACAGTCCGAGACCCAGTACTTC | TRBV13 | NA | 14 | TRBJ2-5 | TRBD1
CASSLSPTSGGSYNEQFF | TGTGCCAGCAGCTTATCACCGACTAGCGGGGGTTCCTACAATGAGCAGTTCTTC | TRBV11-2 | NA | 18 | TRBJ2-1 | TRBD2
CASSQASGAEQYF | TGCGCCAGCAGCCAAGCCTCGGGGGCCGAGCAGTACTTC | TRBV4-1 | NA | 13 | TRBJ2-7 | NA
CASSLGVGEQFF | TGTGCCAGCAGCTTAGGGGTCGGTGAGCAGTTCTTC | TRBV7-9 | NA | 12 | TRBJ2-1 | NA
CASSLFGGQTEAFF | TGTGCCAGCAGTTTATTTGGGGGGCAGACTGAAGCTTTCTTT | TRBV12-3/TRBV12-4 | few | 14 | TRBJ1-1 | NA
CASSLGAALGNEQFF | TGCGCCAGCAGCTTGGGGGCGGCCCTGGGCAATGAGCAGTTCTTC | TRBV5-1 | few | 15 | TRBJ2-1 | NA
CSVSGGAGDTQYF | TGCAGCGTGAGCGGGGGGGCCGGGGATACGCAGTATTTT | TRBV29-1 | few | 13 | TRBJ2-3 | TRBD2
CASSVAVGNEKLFF | TGTGCCAGCAGCGTAGCCGTGGGCAACGAAAAACTGTTTTTT | TRBV9 | NA | 14 | TRBJ1-4 | NA
CASSFLQGADTQYF | TGCGCCAGCAGCTTTCTCCAGGGGGCAGATACGCAGTATTTT | TRBV5-1 | few | 14 | TRBJ2-3 | TRBD1
CASSRMSTNEKLFF | TGTGCCAGCAGCAGGATGTCCACTAATGAAAAACTGTTTTTT | TRBV7-2 | NA | 14 | TRBJ1-4 | NA
CASSPRGRAAYEQYF | TGTGCCAGCAGCCCGCGGGGACGAGCGGCCTACGAGCAGTACTTC | TRBV7-2 | NA | 15 | TRBJ2-7 | NA
CASSLKEDEGDTQYF | TGTGCCAGCAGCCTTAAAGAGGACGAGGGAGATACGCAGTATTTT | TRBV4-2 | NA | 15 | TRBJ2-3 | NA
CASSRQGLTDTQYF | TGTGCCAGCAGTCGGCAGGGTCTGACAGATACGCAGTATTTT | TRBV27 | NA | 14 | TRBJ2-3 | NA
CASSLDIGDEKLFF | TGCGCCAGCAGCTTAGACATCGGGGATGAAAAACTGTTTTTT | TRBV5-1 | many | 14 | TRBJ1-4 | NA
CSARGLLLAGGNEQFF | TGCAGTGCTAGAGGGCTCTTACTAGCGGGGGGGAATGAGCAGTTCTTC | TRBV20-1 | few | 16 | TRBJ2-1 | TRBD2
CASSPTGTGGNTIYF | TGCGCCAGCAGCCCAACCGGGACAGGGGGAAACACCATATATTTT | TRBV4-1 | NA | 15 | TRBJ1-3 | TRBD1
CAWSVRWPRGEAFF | TGTGCCTGGAGTGTACGATGGCCACGAGGTGAAGCTTTCTTT | TRBV30 | few | 14 | TRBJ1-1 | NA
CASNVPGSQETQYF | TGCGCCAGCAACGTACCAGGGTCCCAAGAGACCCAGTACTTC | TRBV5-1 | NA | 14 | TRBJ2-5 | NA
CASSPRRTGGETQYF | TGTGCCAGCAGCCCCCGTAGGACAGGGGGAGAGACCCAGTACTTC | TRBV9 | NA | 15 | TRBJ2-5 | TRBD1
CAISGDLAATSYEQYF | TGTGCCATCAGTGGGGATCTAGCGGCCACCTCCTACGAGCAGTACTTC | TRBV10-3 | NA | 16 | TRBJ2-7 | TRBD2
CASSYGTSGTYEQYF | TGTGCCAGCAGTTACGGGACTAGCGGGACCTACGAGCAGTACTTC | TRBV6-5 | many | 15 | TRBJ2-7 | TRBD2
CASSDPRSGGRNIQYF | TGTGCCAGCAGTGACCCGCGGTCAGGGGGCCGGAACATTCAGTACTTC | TRBV2 | few | 16 | TRBJ2-4 | TRBD1
CSIWAGGETQYF | TGCAGCATTTGGGCAGGGGGAGAGACCCAGTACTTC | TRBV29-1 | once | 12 | TRBJ2-5 | TRBD1
CSATTGGDEKLFF | TGCAGTGCTACGACAGGGGGTGATGAAAAACTGTTTTTT | TRBV20-1 | NA | 13 | TRBJ1-4 | TRBD1
CASTLPGGSSTDTQYF | TGTGCCAGCACCCTACCGGGGGGATCTAGCACAGATACGCAGTATTTT | TRBV28 | NA | 16 | TRBJ2-3 | TRBD2
CASTLQGVGYTF | TGTGCCAGCACTCTCCAGGGGGTTGGCTACACCTTC | TRBV27 | NA | 12 | TRBJ1-2 | TRBD1
CASSRQDSGELFF | TGTGCCAGCAGCCGACAGGACTCCGGGGAGCTGTTTTTT | TRBV7-2 | NA | 13 | TRBJ2-2 | NA
CASSPGQEDTDTQYF | TGCGCCAGCAGCCCGGGACAGGAGGACACAGATACGCAGTATTTT | TRBV5-1 | few | 15 | TRBJ2-3 | TRBD1
CASGGAPTYEQYF | TGCGCCAGCGGGGGGGCCCCAACCTACGAGCAGTACTTC | TRBV5-1 | NA | 13 | TRBJ2-7 | NA
CASSEGVVSGGRGTGELFF | TGTGCCAGCAGCGAAGGCGTGGTGAGCGGGGGGCGTGGCACCGGGGAGCTGTTTTTT | TRBV25-1 | NA | 19 | TRBJ2-2 | TRBD2
CASRPPGVKNTGELFF | TGTGCCAGCAGGCCCCCAGGGGTAAAAAACACCGGGGAGCTGTTTTTT | TRBV3-1 | NA | 16 | TRBJ2-2 | NA
CASSLTGTGGEAFF | TGCGCCAGCAGCTTAACCGGGACAGGGGGCGAGGCTTTCTTT | TRBV5-1 | NA | 14 | TRBJ1-1 | TRBD1
CASSQDWGRGDGYTF | TGCGCCAGCAGCCAAGATTGGGGCAGGGGGGATGGCTACACCTTC | TRBV4-3 | few | 15 | TRBJ1-2 | TRBD1
CASSLGGLRGVNEQFF | TGTGCCAGCAGCTTAGGAGGACTTCGTGGTGTGAATGAGCAGTTCTTC | TRBV7-9 | few | 16 | TRBJ2-1 | NA
CASSYSGAGQGLFF | TGTGCCAGCAGTTACTCGGGAGCGGGACAGGGATTGTTCTTC | TRBV6-5 | few | 14 | TRBJ2-1 | TRBD1
CASSLQGQETQYF | TGCGCCAGCAGCTTACAGGGGCAAGAGACCCAGTACTTC | TRBV5-1 | many | 13 | TRBJ2-5 | TRBD1
CASSQDDGIREQFF | TGTGCCAGCAGCCAAGATGACGGAATAAGGGAACAGTTCTTC | TRBV4-2 | few | 14 | TRBJ2-1 | NA
CASRQDTRRADTQYF | TGTGCCAGCAGACAAGATACCAGGCGGGCAGATACGCAGTATTTT | TRBV3-1 | NA | 15 | TRBJ2-3 | NA
CATSGTSGGDTQYF | TGTGCCACCTCCGGGACTAGCGGGGGAGATACGCAGTATTTT | TRBV6-1 | few | 14 | TRBJ2-3 | TRBD2
CASSLSGHKETQYF | TGTGCCAGCAGCCTCTCGGGACACAAGGAGACCCAGTACTTC | TRBV7-2 | NA | 14 | TRBJ2-5 | NA
CASCFWTGVYGYTF | TGTGCCAGCTGCTTCTGGACAGGGGTTTATGGCTACACCTTC | TRBV5-6 | many | 14 | TRBJ1-2 | TRBD1